The 28 T cell receptor beta chains below were found in one sample sequenced in a study of blood T cell repertoires in COVID-19. The table came from immunoSEQ multiplex PCR; TCRdb's copy has only in-frame clones and leaves some out. The sample holds 130,000 to 150,000 clones, roughly 84% seen once. Sequencing was carried out using peripheral blood. The receptors derive from a woman aged 50 to 65 in a cohort sampled during active or convalescent COVID-19.

The CDR3, as DNA: TGTGCCAGCAGGGAGGACGGACTTAATGAAAAACTGTTTTTT. It specifies CASREDGLNEKLFF. The chain joins TRBV6-5 to TRBJ1-4, with D hard to call. Trimming pared 6 bases from V and 4 bases from J, leaving 12 bases between. Germline V CDR1 and CDR2: MNHEY, SVGAGI. This CDR3 has 14 amino acids.

The chain combines TRBV5-1 with TRBJ2-7; 11 bases align to TRBD2. Germline lookup yields CDR1 SGHRS and CDR2 YFSETQ. The ends lost 9 bases at V and 6 bases at J; junction bases unmatched: 11. CDR3 length: 14 residues. The CDR3 DNA reads TGCGCCACCGCACTTACCGGGACTAGCGGCGAGCAGTACTTC. It codes for CATALTGTSGEQYF.

The chain joins TRBV19 to TRBJ1-2; no firm D call. V lost 7 bases and J 7 bases, leaving 13 bases between the germline ends. The CDR3 has 12 amino acids. CDR1 is LNHDA, CDR2 SQIVND, per germline (reference sequence). The chain's CDR3 is CASNDWPSGYTF. DNA for the CDR3: TGTGCCAGTAATGACTGGCCGTCTGGCTACACCTTC.

This clone was detected only a few times. The genes are TRBV6-5 and TRBJ2-7; 11 positions match TRBD1. V was pared by 6 bases and J by 5 bases, with 6 bases of the junction left unmatched. This CDR3 is 14 amino acids long. Germline CDR1 reads MNHEY; CDR2 reads SVGAGI. The DNA for the CDR3 is TGTGCCAGCAGACACCGGGACAGGGGGGACGAGCAGTACTTC. As protein: CASRHRDRGDEQYF.

This sequence joins TRBV19 and TRBJ1-5; perhaps TRBD1 as D (5 bases). The CDR3 has 15 residues. The ends were cut back, 4 bases at V and 4 bases at J, with 14 bases in the middle. Germline CDR1 reads LNHDA; CDR2 reads SQIVND (reference sequence). CDR3 region: CASSTADGGNQPQHF. The CDR3 DNA sequence: TGTGCCAGTAGTACGGCGGACGGGGGTAATCAGCCCCAGCATTTT.

The rearrangement uses TRBV27 and TRBJ2-7, with D perhaps TRBD1 (6 bases). Looked up from germline, CDR1 is MNHEY and CDR2 is SMNVEV (reference sequence). The CDR3 has 14 residues. Trimming cost V 4 bases and J 0 bases, with 10 bases left between them. The CDR3 region has the DNA TGTGCCAGCAGTTCTTGGACAGTCTCCTACGAGCAGTACTTC. It encodes CASSSWTVSYEQYF.

In the case of this clone: Other DNA sequences in this specimen translate into the identical CDR3. V is TRBV10-3 and J is TRBJ2-2; D remains ambiguous. Germline CDR1 reads ENHRY; CDR2 reads SYGVKD. The CDR3 runs to 15 residues. V lost 0 bases and J lost 1, with 6 bases in between. In DNA form, the CDR3 reads TGTGCCATCAGTGAGTCCTCAGGGAACACCGGGGAGCTGTTTTTT. It is translated as CAISESSGNTGELFF.

The chain uses TRBV27 and TRBJ2-3; D possibly corresponds to TRBD2 (7 bases). V lost 5 bases to trimming and J lost 4 bases, with 16 bases between them. This CDR3 region has 15 residues. In germline, CDR1 is MNHEY, CDR2 SMNVEV (reference sequence). The CDR3 region has the DNA TGTGCCAGCAGTCTGGGGGGGGGCCTCGCAGATACGCAGTATTTT. Protein: CASSLGGGLADTQYF.

This sequence joins TRBV5-1 and TRBJ2-7; D perhaps matches TRBD1 (6 bases). Between the trimmed V and J ends, which lost 4 bases and 7 bases, there was a span of 24 bases. Germline V gene sequence: CDR1 SGHRS, CDR2 YFSETQ. The CDR3 is made up of 16 amino acids. The DNA for the CDR3 is TGCGCCAGCAGCCTGGCTGGGCAGGGGTGGTCGGAAGAGCAGTACTTC. Its translation: CASSLAGQGWSEEQYF. Filled out from reference TRBV5-1 and TRBJ2-7, the complete variable domain reads KAGVTQTPRYLIKTRGQQVTLSCSPISGHRSVSWYQQTPGQGLQFLFEYFSETQRNKGNFPGRFSGRQFSNSRSEMNVSTLELGDSALYLCASSLAGQGWSEEQYFGPGTRLTVT.

The chain carries TRBV11-2 and TRBJ2-5; the D gene is possibly TRBD1 (5 bases). CDR3 length equals 14 residues. Germline V gene data show CDR1 as SGHAT and CDR2 as FQNNGV. Trimming shortened V by 7 bases and J by 5 bases, and 17 bases separated the two germline ends. The chain's CDR3 is CASTHPRGRETQYF. CDR3 DNA: TGTGCCAGCACCCACCCTAGGGGTCGTGAGACCCAGTACTTC.

V usage is TRBV5-1 and J usage is TRBJ1-2; 7 nucleotides match TRBD1. Germline-derived CDR1 and CDR2 are SGHRS and YFSETQ. V lost 4 bases to trimming and J lost 8 bases; unmatched junction nucleotides: 20. The CDR3 is 17 amino acids. CDR3 coding DNA: TGCGCCAGCAGCCCCGGACAGGTCGACAAGAGAGGGAGAGGCTACACCTTC. It encodes CASSPGQVDKRGRGYTF.

The rearrangement uses TRBV11-3 and TRBJ1-2; D remains unclear. Germline assignment: CDR1 SGHNT and CDR2 YENEEA. The germline V and J ends were trimmed by 1 base and 2 bases, with 17 bases remaining between them. This CDR3 has 17 residues. The CDR3 is CASSLGPLHRGNYGYTF. The CDR3, as DNA: TGTGCCAGCAGCTTAGGACCCCTGCACCGGGGAAACTATGGCTACACCTTC.

The chain combines TRBV18 with TRBJ1-1; 7 bases align to TRBD1. Trimming at V came to 5 bases and at J to 2 bases, leaving 5 bases not matched to a gene. The CDR3 runs 14 residues. The germline V gene encodes CDR1 KGHSH and CDR2 LQKENI. CDR3 nucleotides: TGTGCCAGCTCAACCTCAGGGGGAAACACTGAAGCTTTCTTT. Translated, it gives CASSTSGGNTEAFF.

J is TRBJ1-1 and V is TRBV3-1 (or the pseudogene TRBV3-2); no reliable D call. CDR1 is LGHDT, CDR2 YNNKEL, per germline (reference sequence). Trimming shortened V by 1 base and J by 6 bases, and 6 bases separated the two germline ends. CDR3 length equals 12 residues. The CDR3 nucleotides read TGTGCCAGCAGCCAAGCTGGAGCTGAAGCTTTCTTT. The encoded protein is CASSQAGAEAFF.

The V and J genes are TRBV6-1 and TRBJ1-4, with TRBD1 matching 7 bases. Per the germline V gene, CDR1 is MNHNS and CDR2 is SASEGT. CDR3 length equals 16 residues. The V segment lost 4 bases and the J segment 8 bases; nucleotides outside the gene matches: 13. Here the CDR3 reads CASSAGTAQTGEKLFF. CDR3 DNA: TGTGCCAGCAGTGCTGGGACAGCACAAACGGGAGAAAAACTGTTTTTT.

The rearrangement uses TRBV10-3 and TRBJ2-7; D might be TRBD2 (6 bases). Germline V gene lookup returns CDR1 ENHRY and CDR2 SYGVKD. The V end was cut by 0 bases, the J end by 6 bases, with 9 bases between. The CDR3 has 13 amino acids. CDR3 sequence: CAISESGGSEQYF. The CDR3 DNA is TGTGCCATCAGTGAGTCTGGGGGGAGCGAGCAGTACTTC.

This clone is labeled as medium-sized. This chain joins TRBV6-6 and TRBJ2-7, with a possible D match to TRBD1 (6 bases). V was trimmed by 6 bases and J by 2 bases, leaving 17 bases between them. The CDR3 contains 15 residues. Per germline, CDR1 MNHNY and CDR2 SVGAGI (reference sequence). The chain's CDR3 is CASSLGTSPPYEQYF. The CDR3 bases are TGTGCCAGCAGCCTCGGGACATCCCCCCCCTACGAGCAGTACTTC.

The chain combines TRBV9 with TRBJ2-3; TRBD2 matches at 12 bases. This CDR3 has 17 amino acids. Losses at the gene ends were 0 bases for V and 5 bases for J; bases not matched to a gene: 7. Looked up from germline, CDR1 is SGDLS and CDR2 is YYNGEE. CDR3 region: CASSVAPSGGGLDTQYF. CDR3 DNA: TGTGCCAGCAGCGTAGCGCCTAGCGGGGGGGGGCTAGATACGCAGTATTTT.

The CDR3 loop is CASSVDGNSPLHF. Here the CDR3 DNA reads TGTGCCAGCAGCGTAGACGGGAATTCACCCCTCCACTTT. The V call is TRBV9, the J call TRBJ1-6; D is unresolved. The CDR3 is 13 residues long. V lost 0 bases and J 7 bases, leaving 5 bases between the germline ends. The germline gives CDR1 SGDLS, CDR2 YYNGEE.

The chain carries TRBV7-2 and TRBJ2-1, with 16 bases matching TRBD2. Germline V gene data show CDR1 as SGHTA and CDR2 as FQGNSA. CDR3 length: 16 residues. J gave up 12 bases and V 5 bases, and 10 bases lay outside the gene matches. CDR3 bases: TGTGCCAGCAGCCCCCACGGGACTAGCGGGGGGGCCGGGCAGTTCTTC. It codes for CASSPHGTSGGAGQFF.

This chain uses TRBV18 with TRBJ2-3; possible D gene TRBD1, 5 bases. Germline V gives CDR1 KGHSH, CDR2 LQKENI. V lost 1 base and J 5 bases, leaving 13 bases between the germline ends. The CDR3 extends over 15 amino acids. CDR3 sequence reads: CASSPQGKGLDTQYF. The DNA of the CDR3 is TGTGCCAGCTCACCACAGGGGAAGGGCCTAGATACGCAGTATTTT. The full variable domain, completed using reference TRBV18 and TRBJ2-3, is NAGVMQNPRHLVRRRGQEARLRCSPMKGHSHVYWYRQLPEEGLKFMVYLQKENIIDESGMPKERFSAEFPKEGPSILRIQQVVRGDSAAYFCASSPQGKGLDTQYFGPGTRLTVL.

This clone was recorded only once. The chain uses TRBV7-3 and TRBJ2-3; TRBD1 might be the D (6 bases). V lost 5 bases and J 3 bases, leaving 12 bases between the germline ends. Germline CDR1 and CDR2: SGHTA and FQGTGA. CDR3 length equals 14 residues. The CDR3 nucleotides read TGTGCCAGCAGCGAGGATACAGGGACAGATACGCAGTATTTT. It codes for CASSEDTGTDTQYF.

The chain couples TRBV5-4 to TRBJ2-7, with D uncertain. V shed 2 bases and J shed 0 bases, with 6 bases lying between them. The CDR3 is made up of 13 amino acids. CDR1 and CDR2 from the germline V gene are SGHNT and YYREEE (reference sequence). DNA of the CDR3: TGTGCCAGCAGCTTCTACGGCTCCTACGAGCAGTACTTC. Translating it yields CASSFYGSYEQYF.

This sequence joins TRBV5-5 and TRBJ2-2, with D hard to call. V was trimmed by 0 bases and J by 0 bases, leaving 6 bases between them. This CDR3 region has 15 residues. CDR1 and CDR2 from the germline V gene are SGHKS and YYEKEE (reference sequence). The CDR3 DNA follows: TGTGCCAGCAGCTTGGGGGCATCGAACACCGGGGAGCTGTTTTTT. Protein product: CASSLGASNTGELFF.

The J gene is TRBJ2-3, the V gene TRBV7-8; 7 bases agree with TRBD2. In germline, CDR1 is SGHVS, CDR2 FQNEAQ. The CDR3 sequence is 15 residues long. V lost 4 bases to trimming and J lost 2 bases; unmatched junction nucleotides: 6. CDR3 bases: TGTGCCAGCAGCTCGAGGAGCGGGGTCACAGATACGCAGTATTTT. It specifies CASSSRSGVTDTQYF.

The chain couples TRBV10-3 to TRBJ2-5, with D tentatively TRBD1 (6 bases). CDR3 size: 14 residues. The germline V gene encodes CDR1 ENHRY and CDR2 SYGVKD. V lost 2 bases and J 3 bases, leaving 10 bases between the germline ends. CDR3 protein: CAISERGSKETQYF. The CDR3 nucleotides are TGTGCCATCAGTGAGAGGGGGTCCAAAGAGACCCAGTACTTC.

This clone was detected only a few times. V is TRBV12-5 and J is TRBJ2-5; no clear D. With 5 bases removed from V and 5 bases from J, the gap between germline ends came to 9 bases. This CDR3 contains 12 residues. CDR1 is LGHNT and CDR2 is FRNRAP in the germline V gene. CDR3 bases: TGTGCTAGTGGTCTAGGCCGTGAGACCCAGTACTTC. It translates to CASGLGRETQYF.

The chain combines TRBV4-1 with TRBJ2-1; 15 bases align to TRBD2. The CDR3 loop spans 16 amino acids. The ends lost 4 bases at V and 8 bases at J; junction bases unmatched: 6. Germline V gene sequence: CDR1 MGHRA, CDR2 YSYEKL. The CDR3 loop reads CASSLGTSGGMYEQFF. In nucleotides, the CDR3 is TGCGCCAGCAGCCTCGGGACTAGCGGGGGGATGTATGAGCAGTTCTTC.